The clone carrying this T cell receptor beta chain was seen a few times. Its specificity is unknown. The sample belongs to a study of T cell repertoires in cytomegalovirus infection. Looking at the study overall: Alongside well-studied HLA-B-restricted CMV epitopes, recently identified HLA-C-restricted CMV epitopes were also used. The public TCR beta signatures pointed to both CMV infection and matching HLA type. Study-wide points: Dominating the ex vivo response were HLA-C-restricted CMV-specific TCR beta clonotypes.

TCRdb reprocessed the reads with MiXCR, giving one entry per CDR3 protein. The table lists just under 500,000 distinct CDR3 sequences, roughly a third of them singletons. The CDR3 contains 15 residues. CDR1 is LNHDA and CDR2 is SQIVND in the germline V gene (reference sequence). J lost 4 bases, V lost 3 bases, and 9 bases had no gene match. The source is a human donor in good health (CMV status not recorded). Some clones in this sample may be carry-over from other donors' samples. The V call is TRBV19, the J call TRBJ2-7; 7 bases fit TRBD2. Sequenced material: cultured PBMCs, taken from culture after CMV antigen stimulation. CDR3 bases: TGTGCCAGTAGTATCGCGGGGGTTGGGCGGTACGAGCAGTACTTC. Encoded protein: CASSIAGVGRYEQYF.